The clone carrying this TCR beta chain occurred many times. The sample belongs to a study of blood T cell repertoires in COVID-19. The table came from immunoSEQ multiplex PCR; TCRdb's copy has only in-frame clones and leaves some out. The sample shows roughly 190,000 clones, around 82% of them seen only once. This CDR3 region has 15 residues. CDR1 and CDR2 from the germline V gene are LNHDA and SQIVND (reference sequence). V dropped 6 bases and J dropped 2 bases, with 14 bases sitting between them. This sequence was found in a woman aged 55 to 70 with acute COVID-19. This rearrangement joins TRBV19 to TRBJ1-5; D perhaps matches TRBD1 (6 bases). The sequenced sample was PBMCs or T cells enriched from blood (not recorded which). CDR3 bases: TGTGCCAGTAGCAGGGGCCCGGCCCGCAATCAGCCCCAGCATTTT. Its translation: CASSRGPARNQPQHF.